This T cell receptor beta chain derives from a study of blood T cell repertoires in COVID-19 (dated by TCRdb to the early 2020s). For context, the study as a whole: Samples covering the acute and convalescent phases of COVID-19 were provided by collaborators in the United States, Italy and Spain. The material from the prospective study consisted of cDNA or gDNA derived from T cells, B-cell-depleted T cells, or PBMCs. The dataset comprised deeply sampled blood TCRbeta repertoires from subjects exposed to, actively infected with, or recovered from COVID-19. Nearly every sample came with metadata listing a de-identified subject ID, COVID-19 status, age in years and sex. Where available, HLA class I and class II types were taken from metadata supplied by the sample provider and were not determined by assay-based typing. The repertoires were made available in a free public database intended to serve as a resource for research on the immune response to SARS-CoV-2. The samples were drawn from two sources: the first 160 participants of the ongoing ImmuneRACE study, and 1,254 subjects contributed by 6 global collaborators.

Points on this clone: The specificity of this receptor is unknown. No base-level quality is on record; no much larger clone is a single base apart.

Findings and caveats that apply to the study as a whole: The quantity of clinical and demographic metadata differed by source and by participant and was supplied without curation.

CDR1 and CDR2, looked up from the germline V gene (reference sequence), are LGHDT and YNNKEL. The junction carries 9 bases between V and J, which are trimmed by 0 bases and 1 base respectively. Including the terminal cysteine and phenylalanine, the CDR3 comprises 15 residues. CDR3 DNA is the only sequence kept; it has 45 bases, read in frame from the first base. TCRbeta CDR3 regions were amplified from genomic DNA using the immunoSEQ Assay, a bias-controlled multiplex PCR. The study's processing was this. The number of nucleated cells in each sample was estimated by amplification of reference gene primers within the assay. Sequence reads were collapsed and filtered to measure the absolute abundance of every unique TCRbeta CDR3 rearrangement. Productive Simpson clonality was computed per sample as the square root of Simpson's diversity index over productive rearrangements. The table was pulled from immuneACCESS by TCRdb, which kept in-frame rearrangements only. Such tables lose some clones; where checked, under half of the loss comes from unresolved V genes, and the rest has no known cause. V and J calls and clone size come straight from that table; D and trimming were deduced from the DNA. This sample comprises around 9,000 clones, roughly three quarters of them detected only once. Roughly a quarter of the sample is held by the ten biggest clonotypes.

Whole blood was collected in K2EDTA tubes by collaborating institutions according to the institutions' own protocols. Collaborator samples were shipped for TCRbeta analysis as frozen whole blood, isolated PBMCs, or DNA extracted from either sample type. This clonotype was obtained from a man in his fifties or sixties with active COVID-19. Sequences were obtained from peripheral blood. Rearrangement joined TRBV3-1 (or the pseudogene TRBV3-2) to TRBJ1-1; the D gene is possibly TRBD1, with 5 bases matching. The DNA is as follows: TGTGCCAGCAGCCAAGATCTGGGGGGGAACACTGAAGCTTTCTTT. It translates as CASSQDLGGNTEAFF.